A single sample gave rise to the 30 T cell receptor beta chains below, sequenced in a study of T cells in Graves' hyperthyroidism and ophthalmopathy. RNA transcripts gave rise to amplified TCR beta CDR3 regions. Primed by the HTBI set, a first-round RT-PCR was run on the TCR CDR3. A single record per CDR3 protein comes from TCRdb applying MiXCR to the multiplex PCR reads. The sample contains under 350,000 distinct CDR3 sequences, 10% to 15% of which appear only once. The source material was blood. These receptor sequences come from a young woman with Graves' hyperthyroidism that later progressed to Graves' ophthalmopathy.

This clonotype occurred many times. V is TRBV7-6 and J is TRBJ1-2; tentative D call: TRBD1 (6 bases). V was trimmed by 5 bases and J by 4 bases, leaving 11 bases between them. CDR3 length: 13 residues. Germline V gene sequence: CDR1 SGHVS, CDR2 FNYEAQ. The CDR3, as DNA: TGTGCCAGCAGCCGCGGAGGGGGCTATGGCTACACCTTC. Translation gives CASSRGGGYGYTF.

This clonotype was observed a few times. This chain joins TRBV19 and TRBJ2-3, with TRBD2 matching over 7 bases. The CDR3 spans 14 residues. V lost 6 bases, J lost 4 bases, and 7 bases stayed unmatched. From germline, CDR1 is LNHDA and CDR2 SQIVND (reference sequence). Written as DNA, the CDR3 is TGTGCCAGTAGGGAGGCGGGAGAACCAGATACGCAGTATTTT. Translating gives CASREAGEPDTQYF.

This clonotype showed up many times. The chain links TRBV12-3 or TRBV12-4 to TRBJ2-2, with TRBD2 as a possible D gene (6 bases). There are 16 residues in the CDR3. The V end lost 3 bases, the J end lost 1 base, and 12 bases lay between the germline ends. The CDR3 DNA is TGTGCCAGCAGTTTGACCGCGGGATTGAACACCGGGGAGCTGTTTTTT. It specifies CASSLTAGLNTGELFF.

There are many counts of this clonotype. The chain has TRBV12-3 or TRBV12-4 and TRBJ2-2; D is undetermined. CDR3 length equals 15 residues. V was cut by 5 bases and J by 6 bases, with 16 bases left in between. The CDR3 DNA reads as TGTGCCAGCAGTGCGCAAGACATCAAATCCGGGGAGCTGTTTTTT. The encoded protein is CASSAQDIKSGELFF.

This chain uses TRBV15 with TRBJ1-5, with TRBD1 identical over 7 bases. The CDR3 runs to 13 residues. Germline V CDR1 and CDR2: LNHNV, YYDKDF (reference sequence). V dropped 3 bases and J dropped 6; count of bases not matched to a gene: 2. The CDR3 region is CATSRTGLQPQHF. As DNA, the CDR3 is TGTGCCACCAGCAGGACAGGGCTTCAGCCCCAGCATTTT.

This rearrangement joins TRBV12-3 or TRBV12-4 to TRBJ2-3; 9 positions agree with TRBD2. The length of the CDR3 is 16 residues. V lost 3 bases and J lost 1; bases outside the gene matches: 5. In DNA form, the CDR3 reads TGTGCCAGCAGTTTCGGGGCTAGCGGGGGCACAGATACGCAGTATTTT. It codes for CASSFGASGGTDTQYF.

This clonotype was observed at least ten times. This chain connects TRBV28 to TRBJ1-1; D is undetermined. The germline V and J ends were trimmed by 2 bases and 6 bases, with 7 bases remaining between them. Germline CDR1 MDHEN, CDR2 SYDVKM. CDR3 length equals 12 residues. CDR3 amino acids: CASSLQTAEAFF. DNA of the CDR3: TGTGCCAGCAGTTTACAGACCGCTGAAGCTTTCTTT.

CDR3 DNA sequence: TGTGCCAGCAGTAGGCGGGGGCACGAGCAGTACTTC. Protein product: CASSRRGHEQYF. The chain joins TRBV2 to TRBJ2-7, with D possibly being TRBD2 (7 bases). Per germline, CDR1 SNHLY and CDR2 FYNNEI. The ends were cut back, 5 bases at V and 5 bases at J, with 10 bases in the middle. The CDR3 length is 12 residues.

The chain employs TRBV19 and TRBJ2-7; weak D call: TRBD1 (6 bases). V gave up 5 bases and J gave up 5 bases, with 16 bases separating them. CDR3 length: 14 amino acids. CDR1 and CDR2 (germline): LNHDA, SQIVND (reference sequence). CDR3 region: CASSPTTGGHEQYF. The CDR3 nucleotides are TGTGCCAGTAGTCCGACGACAGGTGGCCACGAGCAGTACTTC.

This clonotype was counted at least ten times. The chain has TRBV29-1 and TRBJ2-1; perhaps TRBD2 as D (6 bases). The CDR3 totals 14 residues. Germline V gene sequence: CDR1 SQVTM, CDR2 ANQGSEA. The V and J ends lost 6 bases and 4 bases respectively, with 16 bases between them. CDR3 residues: CSVCPASAYNEQFF. The CDR3 DNA is TGCAGCGTCTGCCCTGCTAGCGCGTACAATGAGCAGTTCTTC.

Many counts were recorded for this clonotype. The chain joins TRBV30 to TRBJ2-3; D not certain. This CDR3 has 13 residues. Germline CDR1 GTSNPN, CDR2 SVGIG (reference sequence). V dropped 0 bases and J dropped 2 bases, with 6 bases sitting between them. CDR3 protein: CAWSVPPTDTQYF. In DNA, the CDR3 is TGTGCCTGGAGTGTGCCCCCCACAGATACGCAGTATTTT.

This clonotype has a count of ten or more. The chain joins TRBV6-2 or TRBV6-3 to TRBJ2-2, with D possibly TRBD2 on 6 matching bases. V was trimmed by 5 bases and J by 5 bases, leaving 9 bases between them. Germline V CDR1 and CDR2: MNHEY, SVGEGT. This CDR3 contains 13 residues. The CDR3 sequence is CASSIADTGELFF. The CDR3 coding sequence is TGTGCCAGCAGTATAGCGGATACCGGGGAGCTGTTTTTT.

This clonotype was recorded at least ten times. CDR3 nucleotide sequence: TGTGCCAGCAGCGTATGGGGAGGAAATGAGCAGTTCTTC. This translates into CASSVWGGNEQFF. This chain links TRBV11-2 with TRBJ2-1; D perhaps matches TRBD2 (6 bases). The CDR3 contains 13 residues. Germline V lookup: CDR1 SGHAT, CDR2 FQNNGV. Deletions cut 5 bases from V and 7 bases from J, with 12 bases between.

Concerning this clonotype: A much larger clone differs from this one at a single base, so this may be a read error. This chain links TRBV12-3 or TRBV12-4 with TRBJ2-3; 8 bases agree with TRBD2. The CDR3 consists of 13 residues. The CDR3 here is CASNLAGLAKQYF. Written as DNA, the CDR3 is TGTGCCAGCAATTTAGCGGGGCTAGCTAAGCAGTATTTT.

Note on this clonotype: Just one base apart from a much larger clone, this may be a read error. V gene TRBV3-1 combines with J gene TRBJ2-1, with D maybe TRBD2 (7 bases). CDR1 LGHDT and CDR2 YNNKEL come from the germline V gene (reference sequence). This CDR3 comprises 15 residues. The CDR3 nucleotides read TGTGCCAGCAGCCCTCCGGGGGGCTTCTACGATGAGCAGTTCTTC. This gives the protein CASSPPGGFYDEQFF.

This clonotype was observed at least ten times. This chain uses TRBV7-2 with TRBJ2-5; TRBD2 might be the D (7 bases). Germline V gives CDR1 SGHTA, CDR2 FQGNSA. This CDR3 contains 15 residues. Trimming left V 3 bases short and J 2 bases short, with 13 bases between. The CDR3: CASSLGGAPQETQYF. DNA of the CDR3: TGTGCCAGCAGCTTGGGGGGGGCCCCTCAAGAGACCCAGTACTTC.

This clonotype was seen many times. The chain combines TRBV10-3 with TRBJ2-1, with 11 bases that match TRBD2. Germline V gene lookup returns CDR1 ENHRY and CDR2 SYGVKD. The V segment lost 6 bases and the J segment 10 bases; nucleotides outside the gene matches: 11. This CDR3 has 15 residues. The CDR3 reads CAIRQLAGETIEQFF. In DNA form, the CDR3 reads TGTGCCATCAGGCAACTAGCGGGAGAAACAATAGAGCAGTTCTTC.

This clonotype was seen a handful of times. This chain connects TRBV24-1 to TRBJ2-2; possible D gene TRBD2, 6 bases. Germline V lookup: CDR1 KGHDR, CDR2 SFDVKD. Deletions cut 4 bases from V and 1 base from J, with 12 bases between. The CDR3 is 16 amino acids. The CDR3 nucleotides read TGTGCCACCAGTGAGGCGGGACGCCAGAACACCGGGGAGCTGTTTTTT. Encoded protein: CATSEAGRQNTGELFF.

This clonotype was observed many times. The V and J genes are TRBV9 and TRBJ2-7; 7 nucleotides match TRBD2. Germline V lookup: CDR1 SGDLS, CDR2 YYNGEE. CDR3 size: 13 residues. Trimming cost V 0 bases and J 5 bases; bases outside gene matches: 2. CDR3 sequence reads: CASSVEGRDEQYF. CDR3 DNA sequence: TGTGCCAGCAGCGTAGAGGGGAGGGACGAGCAGTACTTC.

The rearrangement links TRBV28 to TRBJ1-2; TRBD1 matches at 9 bases. Germline trimming cut 3 bases from V and 3 bases from J; bases unmatched to any gene: 5. The CDR3 consists of 15 residues. Germline V gene data show CDR1 as MDHEN and CDR2 as SYDVKM. The chain's CDR3 is CASSFGTGIDYGYTF. Written as DNA, the CDR3 is TGTGCCAGCAGTTTCGGGACAGGGATTGACTATGGCTACACCTTC.

V is TRBV29-1 and J is TRBJ1-2; D remains unclear. V was clipped by 7 bases and J by 3 bases, with 18 bases between them. Germline-derived CDR1 and CDR2 are SQVTM and ANQGSEA. The CDR3 is made up of 14 amino acids. CDR3 protein: CSAQGHVGDYGYTF. The CDR3 bases are TGCAGCGCCCAAGGTCATGTGGGTGACTATGGCTACACCTTC.

This clonotype has only a few counts. The chain couples TRBV5-6 to TRBJ2-7, with a tentative D call TRBD2 (6 bases). The germline gives CDR1 SGHDT, CDR2 YYEEEE. This CDR3 spans 18 amino acids. V dropped 3 bases and J dropped 2 bases, with 24 bases sitting between them. DNA of the CDR3: TGTGCCAGCAGCTCCCCCTGGGAGGATGGCGATGCGACCTACGAGCAGTACTTC. Translation gives CASSSPWEDGDATYEQYF. Full variable domain (missing parts from reference TRBV5-6 and TRBJ2-7): DAGVTQSPTHLIKTRGQQVTLRCSPKSGHDTVSWYQQALGQGPQFIFQYYEEEERQRGNFPDRFSGHQFPNYSSELNVNALLLGDSALYLCASSSPWEDGDATYEQYFGPGTRLTVT.

This clonotype has ten or more counts. The CDR3 DNA is TGTGCCAGCAGTTACTCGGGGGGTCTGGAGCAGTACTTC. It is translated as CASSYSGGLEQYF. The J gene is TRBJ2-7, the V gene TRBV6-5; perhaps TRBD2 as D (6 bases). Looked up from germline, CDR1 is MNHEY and CDR2 is SVGAGI. This CDR3 comprises 13 residues. V lost 0 bases and J lost 7, with 10 bases in between.

The table lists this clonotype with many counts. The chain carries TRBV11-2 and TRBJ1-1; TRBD1 matches 8 bases. Germline lookup yields CDR1 SGHAT and CDR2 FQNNGV. The CDR3 is made up of 15 amino acids. V gave up 1 base and J gave up 7 bases; unmatched junction bases: 8. The CDR3 DNA is TGTGCCAGCAGCTTAGTCGCGACAGGGGTGAATGAAGCTTTCTTT. Its translation is CASSLVATGVNEAFF. Combining the CDR3 with reference TRBV11-2 and TRBJ1-1 gives the whole variable domain EAGVAQSPRYKIIEKRQSVAFWCNPISGHATLYWYQQILGQGPKLLIQFQNNGVVDDSQLPKDRFSAERLKGVDSTLKIQPAKLEDSAVYLCASSLVATGVNEAFFGQGTRLTVV.

This clonotype was detected ten times or more. The chain links TRBV11-2 to TRBJ2-5; TRBD2 agrees at 7 bases. CDR3 length: 15 amino acids. CDR1 SGHAT and CDR2 FQNNGV come from the germline V gene. V lost 1 base to trimming and J lost 1 base; unmatched junction nucleotides: 3. In nucleotides, the CDR3 is TGTGCCAGCAGCTTAGCGGGAGGAGCCCAAGAGACCCAGTACTTC. Translation gives CASSLAGGAQETQYF.

This clonotype has a count of ten or more. The J gene is TRBJ2-7, the V gene TRBV4-2; the match to TRBD1 covers 10 bases. Per germline, CDR1 LGHNA and CDR2 YNFKEQ. The CDR3 sequence is 16 residues long. The V segment lost 2 bases and the J segment 2 bases; nucleotides outside the gene matches: 6. The chain's CDR3 is CASSQWSGTGAYEQYF. The CDR3, as DNA: TGTGCCAGCAGCCAATGGTCCGGGACAGGGGCCTACGAGCAGTACTTC.

This clonotype was recorded many times. The V and J genes are TRBV27 and TRBJ1-2; the D is unclear. V dropped 3 bases and J dropped 0 bases, with 14 bases sitting between them. CDR1 is MNHEY, CDR2 SMNVEV, per germline (reference sequence). The CDR3 totals 16 residues. The CDR3 bases are TGTGCCAGCAGTTTTGCTGCGGGGATCTCTAACTATGGCTACACCTTC. As protein: CASSFAAGISNYGYTF.

The rearrangement links TRBV5-5 to TRBJ1-5, with D possibly matching TRBD1 (5 bases). The V gene's germline CDR1 is SGHKS and CDR2 YYEKEE (reference sequence). The V end was cut by 2 bases, the J end by 4 bases, with 10 bases between. The CDR3 covers 14 residues. Here the CDR3 DNA reads TGTGCCAGCAGCTTCGGGGGATCAAATCAGCCCCAGCATTTT. Translated, it gives CASSFGGSNQPQHF.

This clonotype was observed many times. The gene calls are TRBV12-3 or TRBV12-4 and TRBJ2-1, with D maybe TRBD2 (5 bases). V gave up 0 bases and J gave up 9 bases, with 12 bases separating them. This CDR3 spans 14 amino acids. CDR3 in DNA: TGTGCCAGCAGTTTAGCCCTACTAGGATTTGAGCAGTTCTTC. It encodes CASSLALLGFEQFF.

Only a few counts were recorded for this clonotype. The V call is TRBV19, the J call TRBJ2-1; D not resolved. In germline, CDR1 is LNHDA, CDR2 SQIVND (reference sequence). The length of the CDR3 is 18 residues. V lost 1 base to trimming and J lost 0 bases, with 16 bases between them. For the CDR3, the DNA is TGTGCCAGTAGTATAGTTTTTGAAAGGGTGAGCTCCTACAATGAGCAGTTCTTC. This gives the protein CASSIVFERVSSYNEQFF.